These T cell receptor beta chains were read from a single sample in a study of regulatory T cells in long-lasting Graves disease. TCRdb called the multiplex PCR reads again in MiXCR, with one record for every CDR3 protein. Found here are roughly 430,000 distinct CDR3 sequences, under 25% of them singletons; the top ten hold 13% to 15%. This specimen was peripheral blood mononuclear cells (PBMCs), taken when the disease was refractory, from a patient treated with antithyroid drugs. The receptors originated from a female donor with Graves disease. Each CDR3 is given without its conserved first and last residue. Each record gives: CDR3 protein, V gene.

ASSEFFGENSPLH TRBV25-1
ASSLWQGDTEAF TRBV13
SVEKEVGGQAYEQY TRBV29-1
ASKTYSSGSREQY TRBV6-1
ATTGGLLEQY TRBV10-3
ASSTGQLNEKLF TRBV5-6
ASSFRSYEQY TRBV5-8
ASSPPGGTGYEQY TRBV13
SIHRRGDTGELF TRBV29-1
ASSPGTGNDYEQY TRBV18
ASKWGDRGNEQF TRBV28
ASRDNAYEQY TRBV6-1
ASSWAGTTYEQY TRBV28
SALTGGINEQY TRBV29-1
ASSSHMVYT TRBV28
ASSYLSPGLYEQY TRBV6-5
AISDLAGGVYEQY TRBV10-3
SVAPPGNYGYT TRBV29-1
SARNRGEGYEQY TRBV20-1
ASSQGGSGYT TRBV4-2
ASGRTQETQY TRBV27
SAREGEGRWTEAF TRBV20-1
AISESLENQPQH TRBV10-3
PPSSYRDGRLENTEAF TRBV20-1
SAPSTSGRAYEQY TRBV20-1